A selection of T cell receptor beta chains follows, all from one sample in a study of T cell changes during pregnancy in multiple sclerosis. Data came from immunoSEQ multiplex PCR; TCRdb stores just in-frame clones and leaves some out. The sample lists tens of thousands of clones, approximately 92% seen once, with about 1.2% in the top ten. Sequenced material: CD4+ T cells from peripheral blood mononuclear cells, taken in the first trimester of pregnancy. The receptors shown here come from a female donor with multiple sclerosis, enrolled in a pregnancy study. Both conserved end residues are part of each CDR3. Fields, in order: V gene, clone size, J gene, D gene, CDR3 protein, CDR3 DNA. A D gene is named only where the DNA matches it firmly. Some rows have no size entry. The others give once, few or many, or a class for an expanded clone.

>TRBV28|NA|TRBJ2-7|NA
CASTPAGQGAYEQYF
TGTGCCAGCACCCCGGCGGGGCAGGGCGCCTACGAGCAGTACTTC
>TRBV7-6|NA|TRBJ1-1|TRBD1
CASSATGVGNTEAFF
TGTGCCAGCAGCGCAACAGGGGTGGGGAACACTGAAGCTTTCTTT
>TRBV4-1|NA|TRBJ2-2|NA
CASSQETGASNTGELFF
TGCGCCAGCAGCCAAGAAACAGGAGCGTCGAACACCGGGGAGCTGTTTTTT
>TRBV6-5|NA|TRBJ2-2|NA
CASSREQGNTGELFF
TGTGCCAGCAGTCGGGAACAGGGAAACACCGGGGAGCTGTTTTTT
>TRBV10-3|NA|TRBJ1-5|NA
CAISDTGLSNQPQHF
TGTGCCATCAGTGACACAGGCCTAAGCAATCAGCCCCAGCATTTT
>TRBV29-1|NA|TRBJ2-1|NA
CSVGRSGNEQFF
TGCAGCGTTGGGAGGTCAGGCAATGAGCAGTTCTTC
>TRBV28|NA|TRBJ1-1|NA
CASSRRGRGRYTEAFF
TGTGCCAGCAGCCGGAGGGGTCGAGGAAGGTACACTGAAGCTTTCTTT
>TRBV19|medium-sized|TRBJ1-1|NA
CASSIRNSEAFF
TGTGCCAGTAGTATAAGAAACAGCGAAGCTTTCTTT
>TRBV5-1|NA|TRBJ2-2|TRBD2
CASSLAGGDTGELFF
TGCGCCAGCAGCTTGGCGGGAGGGGACACCGGGGAGCTGTTTTTT
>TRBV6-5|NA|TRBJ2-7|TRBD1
CASSFQGASYEQYF
TGTGCCAGCAGCTTCCAGGGGGCCTCCTACGAGCAGTACTTC
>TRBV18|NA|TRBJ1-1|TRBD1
CASSPLAGQGTNTEAFF
TGTGCCAGCTCACCGTTAGCGGGACAGGGAACAAACACTGAAGCTTTCTTT
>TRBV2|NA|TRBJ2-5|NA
CASSESQGRQETQYF
TGTGCCAGCAGTGAGAGCCAGGGTAGACAAGAGACCCAGTACTTC
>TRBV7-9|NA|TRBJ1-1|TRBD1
CASSPGTANTEAFF
TGTGCCAGCAGCCCCGGGACAGCAAACACTGAAGCTTTCTTT
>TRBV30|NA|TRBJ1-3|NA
CAWSVTQGSAGNTIYF
TGTGCCTGGAGTGTAACCCAGGGCTCGGCTGGAAACACCATATATTTT
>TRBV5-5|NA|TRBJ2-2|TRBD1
CASSRQGQNTGELFF
TGTGCCAGCAGCCGACAGGGACAGAACACCGGGGAGCTGTTTTTT
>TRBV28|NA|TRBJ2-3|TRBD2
CASSSTSGLTDTQYF
TGTGCCAGCAGTTCCACTAGCGGGCTCACAGATACGCAGTATTTT
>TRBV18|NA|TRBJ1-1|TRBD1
CASSPGDRNTEAFF
TGTGCCAGCTCACCTGGGGACAGGAACACTGAAGCTTTCTTT
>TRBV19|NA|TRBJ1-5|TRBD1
CASNPDRPLSNQPQHF
TGTGCCAGTAATCCGGACAGGCCCCTTAGCAATCAGCCCCAGCATTTT
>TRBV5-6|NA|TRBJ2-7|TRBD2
CASSGTGGYEQYF
TGTGCCAGCAGCGGAACGGGAGGCTACGAGCAGTACTTC